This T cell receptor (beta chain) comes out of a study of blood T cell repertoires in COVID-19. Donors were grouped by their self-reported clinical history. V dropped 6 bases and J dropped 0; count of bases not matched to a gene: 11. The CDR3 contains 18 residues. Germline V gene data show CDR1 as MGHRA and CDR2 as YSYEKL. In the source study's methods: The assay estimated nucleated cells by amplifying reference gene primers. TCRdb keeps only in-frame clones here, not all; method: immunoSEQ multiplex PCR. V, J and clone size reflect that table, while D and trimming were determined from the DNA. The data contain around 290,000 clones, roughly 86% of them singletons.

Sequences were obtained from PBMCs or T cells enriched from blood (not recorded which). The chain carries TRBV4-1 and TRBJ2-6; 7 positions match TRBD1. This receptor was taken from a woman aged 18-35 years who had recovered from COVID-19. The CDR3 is CASSSTQGYVSGANVLTF. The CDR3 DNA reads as TGCGCCAGCAGTTCCACACAGGGGTATGTCTCTGGGGCCAACGTCCTGACTTTC.